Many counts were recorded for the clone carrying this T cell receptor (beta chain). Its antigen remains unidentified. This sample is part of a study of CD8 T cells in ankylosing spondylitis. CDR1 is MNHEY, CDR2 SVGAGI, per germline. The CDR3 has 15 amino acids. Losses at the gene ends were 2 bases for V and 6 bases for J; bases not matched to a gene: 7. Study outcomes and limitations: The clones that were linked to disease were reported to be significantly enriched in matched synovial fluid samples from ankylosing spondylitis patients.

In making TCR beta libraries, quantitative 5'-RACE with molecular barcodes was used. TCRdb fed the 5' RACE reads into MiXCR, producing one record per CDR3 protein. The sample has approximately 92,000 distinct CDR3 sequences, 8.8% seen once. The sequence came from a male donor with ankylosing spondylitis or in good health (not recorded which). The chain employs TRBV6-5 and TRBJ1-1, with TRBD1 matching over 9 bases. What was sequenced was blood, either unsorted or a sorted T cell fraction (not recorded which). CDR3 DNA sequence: TGTGCCAGCAGTTACGTAACAGGGGGCGCGGCTGAAGCTTTCTTT. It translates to CASSYVTGGAAEAFF.